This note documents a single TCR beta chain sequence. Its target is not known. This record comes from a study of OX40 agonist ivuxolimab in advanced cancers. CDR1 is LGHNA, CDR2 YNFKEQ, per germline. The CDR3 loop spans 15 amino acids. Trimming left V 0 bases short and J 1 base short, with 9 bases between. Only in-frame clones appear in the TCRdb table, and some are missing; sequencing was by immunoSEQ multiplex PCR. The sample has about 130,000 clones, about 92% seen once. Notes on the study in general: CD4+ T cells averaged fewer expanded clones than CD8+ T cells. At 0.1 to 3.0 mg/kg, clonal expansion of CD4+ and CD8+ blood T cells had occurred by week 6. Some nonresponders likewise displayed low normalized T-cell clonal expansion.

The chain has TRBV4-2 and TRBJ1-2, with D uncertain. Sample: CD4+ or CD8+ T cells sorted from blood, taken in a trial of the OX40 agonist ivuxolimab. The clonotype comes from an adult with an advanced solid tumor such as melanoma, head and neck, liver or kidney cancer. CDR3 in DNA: TGTGCCAGCAGCCAAGAAAACAGTAATAACTATGGCTACACCTTC. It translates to CASSQENSNNYGYTF.